These T cell receptor beta chains were read from a single sample in a study of graft-versus-host responses after intestinal transplantation. Assay: immunoSEQ multiplex PCR; the TCRdb copy retains only in-frame clones and omits some. The profile shows under 30,000 clones, 93% of them singletons. Source: PBMCs, taken 18 days after transplant. Source of these receptors: a human patient who received an intestinal transplant, so some T cells may come from the graft donor. Both conserved end residues are part of each CDR3. D genes are given only for firm matches. For some rows the clone size is stated as once, few or many, or as a class when expanded; others skip it.

V gene: TRBV9
clone size: .
J gene: TRBJ2-3
D gene: TRBD2
CDR3 DNA: TGTGCCAGCAGCGTAGAGGGGAGGGTGCTAGATACGCAGTATTTT
CDR3 protein: CASSVEGRVLDTQYF

V gene: TRBV7-9
clone size: once
J gene: TRBJ1-4
D gene: .
CDR3 DNA: TGTGCCAGCAGCTTAGTAGTTGGGGGCGTTGATGAAAAACTGTTTTTT
CDR3 protein: CASSLVVGGVDEKLFF

V gene: TRBV27
clone size: .
J gene: TRBJ2-1
D gene: .
CDR3 DNA: TGTGCCAGCAGTTTGGCAGGGCTTTACAATGAGCAGTTCTTC
CDR3 protein: CASSLAGLYNEQFF

V gene: TRBV13
clone size: .
J gene: TRBJ2-7
D gene: .
CDR3 DNA: TGTGCCAGCAGCTTCACCTCCTACGAGCAGTACTTC
CDR3 protein: CASSFTSYEQYF

V gene: TRBV18
clone size: .
J gene: TRBJ2-2
D gene: .
CDR3 DNA: TGTGCCAGCTCACCACCAGGAAAGAACACCGGGGAGCTGTTTTTT
CDR3 protein: CASSPPGKNTGELFF

V gene: TRBV5-4
clone size: once
J gene: TRBJ1-1
D gene: TRBD1
CDR3 DNA: TGTGCCAGCAGTTTGACAGGGGGGTGGACTGAAGCTTTCTTT
CDR3 protein: CASSLTGGWTEAFF

V gene: TRBV7-6
clone size: few
J gene: TRBJ1-6
D gene: .
CDR3 DNA: TGTGCCAGCAGCCAAGATGTGAATTCACCCCTCCACTTT
CDR3 protein: CASSQDVNSPLHF

V gene: TRBV7-3
clone size: .
J gene: TRBJ2-7
D gene: TRBD1
CDR3 DNA: TGTGCCAGCAGCCTAGACCCTGGACAGGGCTACGAGCAGTACTTC
CDR3 protein: CASSLDPGQGYEQYF

V gene: TRBV10-3
clone size: .
J gene: TRBJ1-1
D gene: .
CDR3 DNA: TGTGCCATCAGTGAGTCGGAACAGGCGGGGTGGGCTTTCTTT
CDR3 protein: CAISESEQAGWAFF

V gene: TRBV7-2
clone size: .
J gene: TRBJ2-1
D gene: TRBD2
CDR3 DNA: TGTGCCAGCAGCTTCGTTCCGACTAGCGGGGGGTGGAACAATGAGCAGTTCTTC
CDR3 protein: CASSFVPTSGGWNNEQFF

V gene: TRBV5-1
clone size: .
J gene: TRBJ2-1
D gene: .
CDR3 DNA: TGCGCCAGCAGCTTGGAGATTGCGGCTTCTCCCTACAATGAGCAGTTCTTC
CDR3 protein: CASSLEIAASPYNEQFF

V gene: TRBV27
clone size: .
J gene: TRBJ1-2
D gene: .
CDR3 DNA: TGTGCCAGCAGCCCCCGGATCAACTATGGCTACACCTTC
CDR3 protein: CASSPRINYGYTF

V gene: TRBV19
clone size: .
J gene: TRBJ1-4
D gene: .
CDR3 DNA: TGTGCCAGTAGACCGCCACGGGCAAATGAAAAACTGTTTTTT
CDR3 protein: CASRPPRANEKLFF

V gene: TRBV5-8
clone size: .
J gene: TRBJ1-1
D gene: TRBD1
CDR3 DNA: TGTGCCAGCAACGTACAGGGGGCCCCTATGAACACTGAAGCTTTCTTT
CDR3 protein: CASNVQGAPMNTEAFF

V gene: TRBV5-6
clone size: .
J gene: TRBJ2-2
D gene: TRBD2
CDR3 DNA: TGTGCCAGCAGCTGGACTAGCGGGGGGGGGCCCACCGGGGAGCTGTTTTTT
CDR3 protein: CASSWTSGGGPTGELFF

V gene: TRBV27
clone size: .
J gene: TRBJ2-7
D gene: .
CDR3 DNA: TGTGCCAGCAGTTTATCCGGGACCTCCTACGAGCAGTACTTC
CDR3 protein: CASSLSGTSYEQYF

V gene: TRBV9
clone size: .
J gene: TRBJ2-3
D gene: .
CDR3 DNA: TGTGCCAGCGGTGGGCAGGGGTTCACAGATACGCAGTATTTT
CDR3 protein: CASGGQGFTDTQYF

V gene: TRBV5-6
clone size: .
J gene: TRBJ1-2
D gene: .
CDR3 DNA: TGTGCCAGCAGCCCCCGGGGGGCGCGTGCTGGCTACACCTTC
CDR3 protein: CASSPRGARAGYTF

V gene: TRBV10-1
clone size: .
J gene: TRBJ2-2
D gene: .
CDR3 DNA: TGCGCCAGCAGGGGGAACACCGGGGAGCTGTTTTTT
CDR3 protein: CASRGNTGELFF

V gene: TRBV4-1
clone size: .
J gene: TRBJ1-1
D gene: TRBD1
CDR3 DNA: TGCGCCAGCAGCCAAGGAACAGGGGTCGCTGAAGCTTTCTTT
CDR3 protein: CASSQGTGVAEAFF

V gene: TRBV14
clone size: .
J gene: TRBJ1-6
D gene: .
CDR3 DNA: TGTGCCAGCAGCCAGGCGGGACAAAATAATTCACCCCTCCACTTT
CDR3 protein: CASSQAGQNNSPLHF

V gene: TRBV7-8
clone size: .
J gene: TRBJ1-4
D gene: TRBD1
CDR3 DNA: TGTGCCAGCAGCACACGACAGGGGGGGACTAATGAAAAACTGTTTTTT
CDR3 protein: CASSTRQGGTNEKLFF

V gene: TRBV5-1
clone size: .
J gene: TRBJ2-1
D gene: TRBD2
CDR3 DNA: TGCGCCAGCAGCAGACTAGCCGAGGGTGAGCAGTTCTTC
CDR3 protein: CASSRLAEGEQFF

V gene: TRBV6-5
clone size: few
J gene: TRBJ2-5
D gene: .
CDR3 DNA: TGTGCCAGCAGTACCCAAGAGACCCAGTACTTC
CDR3 protein: CASSTQETQYF

V gene: TRBV19
clone size: .
J gene: TRBJ2-7
D gene: .
CDR3 DNA: TGTGCCAGTAGTCAACGGGCCTTCTCCTACGAGCAGTACTTC
CDR3 protein: CASSQRAFSYEQYF

V gene: TRBV25-1
clone size: .
J gene: TRBJ1-1
D gene: .
CDR3 DNA: TGTGCCAGCAGTGAATCGGCTAATAGCGCTGAAGCTTTCTTT
CDR3 protein: CASSESANSAEAFF

V gene: TRBV6-1
clone size: .
J gene: TRBJ1-5
D gene: .
CDR3 DNA: TGTGCCAGCAGTGAAGCAAAGGGGAATCAGCCCCAGCATTTT
CDR3 protein: CASSEAKGNQPQHF

V gene: TRBV29-1
clone size: .
J gene: TRBJ2-2
D gene: .
CDR3 DNA: TGCAGCGCCCGAGGGGTGGACACCGGGGAGCTGTTTTTT
CDR3 protein: CSARGVDTGELFF

V gene: TRBV18
clone size: .
J gene: TRBJ1-2
D gene: TRBD1
CDR3 DNA: TGTGCCAGCTCAGACTGGACAGGCTCTAACTATGGCTACACCTTC
CDR3 protein: CASSDWTGSNYGYTF

V gene: TRBV29-1
clone size: .
J gene: TRBJ2-1
D gene: TRBD2
CDR3 DNA: TGCAGCGTCGGGAGGTACCACTCCTACAATGAGCAGTTCTTC
CDR3 protein: CSVGRYHSYNEQFF

V gene: TRBV7-9
clone size: .
J gene: TRBJ1-1
D gene: .
CDR3 DNA: TGTGCCAGCAGCTTAGTGTCGTCGGCTGAAGCTTTCTTT
CDR3 protein: CASSLVSSAEAFF

V gene: TRBV4-2
clone size: .
J gene: TRBJ2-2
D gene: TRBD2
CDR3 DNA: TGTGCCAGCGAAGCGGGGGGCGGACCGAACACCGGGGAGCTGTTTTTT
CDR3 protein: CASEAGGGPNTGELFF

V gene: TRBV9
clone size: few
J gene: TRBJ2-7
D gene: .
CDR3 DNA: TGTGCCAGCAGCGTAGGGAGGGATTGGGACGAGCAGTACTTC
CDR3 protein: CASSVGRDWDEQYF

V gene: TRBV6-1
clone size: .
J gene: TRBJ1-2
D gene: TRBD1
CDR3 DNA: TGTGCCAGCAGTACGGACAGGGTAGAGGGCTACACCTTC
CDR3 protein: CASSTDRVEGYTF

V gene: TRBV29-1
clone size: .
J gene: TRBJ1-1
D gene: .
CDR3 DNA: TGCAGCGTTGAGGGGTCCCGACTTATGAACACTGAAGCTTTCTTT
CDR3 protein: CSVEGSRLMNTEAFF

V gene: TRBV5-5
clone size: .
J gene: TRBJ1-1
D gene: .
CDR3 DNA: TGTGCCAGTACACTGAACACTGAAGCTTTCTTT
CDR3 protein: CASTLNTEAFF

V gene: TRBV4-1
clone size: .
J gene: TRBJ1-2
D gene: .
CDR3 DNA: TGCGCCAGCAGCCATGTCGGGGGTAGTGAGGGCTACACCTTC
CDR3 protein: CASSHVGGSEGYTF

V gene: TRBV6-5
clone size: .
J gene: TRBJ1-1
D gene: .
CDR3 DNA: TGTGCCAGCAGGGCCCAAATCAACACTGAAGCTTTCTTT
CDR3 protein: CASRAQINTEAFF

V gene: TRBV6-1
clone size: .
J gene: TRBJ1-5
D gene: .
CDR3 DNA: TGTGCCAGCAGTGATGCTCGTCGGGTGAGCAATCAGCCCCAGCATTTT
CDR3 protein: CASSDARRVSNQPQHF

V gene: TRBV5-1
clone size: .
J gene: TRBJ2-5
D gene: TRBD2
CDR3 DNA: TGCGCCAGCAGCCCCGGACTAGCGGTGTACCAAGAGACCCAGTACTTC
CDR3 protein: CASSPGLAVYQETQYF

V gene: TRBV6-1
clone size: once
J gene: TRBJ1-5
D gene: TRBD1
CDR3 DNA: TGTGCCAGCCTCCGGGACAGTAGCAATCAGCCCCAGCATTTT
CDR3 protein: CASLRDSSNQPQHF

V gene: TRBV5-5
clone size: few
J gene: TRBJ2-7
D gene: .
CDR3 DNA: TGTGCCAGCAGCTTGGTGTCAGTGAGGGACGAGCAGTACTTC
CDR3 protein: CASSLVSVRDEQYF

V gene: TRBV7-9
clone size: .
J gene: TRBJ2-7
D gene: .
CDR3 DNA: TGTGCCAGCAGCTTGGGCCCTCGCCCCGAGCAGTACTTC
CDR3 protein: CASSLGPRPEQYF

V gene: TRBV5-1
clone size: .
J gene: TRBJ2-3
D gene: TRBD2
CDR3 DNA: TGCGCCAGCAACCAACTAGCGGGGACCACAGATACGCAGTATTTT
CDR3 protein: CASNQLAGTTDTQYF

V gene: TRBV6-1
clone size: .
J gene: TRBJ2-7
D gene: .
CDR3 DNA: TGTGCCAGCAGTGAATGGGGCCAGGGAGGAGAGCAGTACTTC
CDR3 protein: CASSEWGQGGEQYF

V gene: TRBV4-1
clone size: once
J gene: TRBJ2-1
D gene: .
CDR3 DNA: TGCGCCAGCAGCCTTGCCTGGGATGAGCAGTTCTTC
CDR3 protein: CASSLAWDEQFF

V gene: TRBV5-1
clone size: .
J gene: TRBJ2-1
D gene: .
CDR3 DNA: TGCGCCAGCAGCTTGGTCGATGAGCAGTTCTTC
CDR3 protein: CASSLVDEQFF

V gene: TRBV5-1
clone size: .
J gene: TRBJ2-5
D gene: TRBD1
CDR3 DNA: TGCGCCAGCAGCTTGGCTCTCCGACAGGGGGAAGAGACCCAGTACTTC
CDR3 protein: CASSLALRQGEETQYF

V gene: TRBV5-4
clone size: .
J gene: TRBJ1-2
D gene: .
CDR3 DNA: TGTGCCAGCAGCTTATCTTCCCGTAACTATGGCTACACCTTC
CDR3 protein: CASSLSSRNYGYTF

V gene: TRBV7-9
clone size: .
J gene: TRBJ2-5
D gene: TRBD1
CDR3 DNA: TGTGCCAGCAGCCCACAGGGGGATCGGGAAGAGACCCAGTACTTC
CDR3 protein: CASSPQGDREETQYF

V gene: TRBV20-1
clone size: .
J gene: TRBJ1-2
D gene: .
CDR3 DNA: TGCAGTGCCGGGACCGCCTATGGCTACACCTTC
CDR3 protein: CSAGTAYGYTF

V gene: TRBV13
clone size: .
J gene: TRBJ1-6
D gene: .
CDR3 DNA: TGTGCCAGCAGTTTACGTAAAAAAGGCAATAATTCACCCCTCCACTTT
CDR3 protein: CASSLRKKGNNSPLHF

V gene: TRBV15
clone size: .
J gene: TRBJ2-3
D gene: .
CDR3 DNA: TGTGCCACCAGCAGAGATAGGGTCACAGATACGCAGTATTTT
CDR3 protein: CATSRDRVTDTQYF

V gene: TRBV9
clone size: .
J gene: TRBJ1-2
D gene: .
CDR3 DNA: TGTGCCAGCAGCGACGTGGAGGGGGATTATGGCTACACCTTC
CDR3 protein: CASSDVEGDYGYTF

V gene: TRBV2
clone size: .
J gene: TRBJ1-6
D gene: .
CDR3 DNA: TGTGCCAGCACCGAGGACCTAACAGGCTCCTATAATTCACCCCTCCACTTT
CDR3 protein: CASTEDLTGSYNSPLHF